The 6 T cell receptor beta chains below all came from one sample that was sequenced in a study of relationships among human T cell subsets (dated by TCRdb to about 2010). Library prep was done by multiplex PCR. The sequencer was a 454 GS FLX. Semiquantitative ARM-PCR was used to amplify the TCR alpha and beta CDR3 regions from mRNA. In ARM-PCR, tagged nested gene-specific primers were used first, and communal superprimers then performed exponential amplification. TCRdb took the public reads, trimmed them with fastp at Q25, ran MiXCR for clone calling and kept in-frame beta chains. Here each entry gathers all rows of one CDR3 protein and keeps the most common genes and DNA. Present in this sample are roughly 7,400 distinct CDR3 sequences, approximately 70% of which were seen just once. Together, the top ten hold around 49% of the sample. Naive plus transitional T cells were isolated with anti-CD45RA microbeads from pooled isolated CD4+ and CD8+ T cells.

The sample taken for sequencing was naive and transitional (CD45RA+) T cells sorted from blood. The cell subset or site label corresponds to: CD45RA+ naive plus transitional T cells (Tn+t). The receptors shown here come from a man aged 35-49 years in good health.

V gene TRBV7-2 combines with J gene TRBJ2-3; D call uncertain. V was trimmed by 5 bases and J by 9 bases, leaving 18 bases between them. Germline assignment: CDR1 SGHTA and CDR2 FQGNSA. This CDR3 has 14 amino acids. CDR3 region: CASSPRAFPRTQYF. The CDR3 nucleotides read TGTGCCAGCAGCCCCCGGGCTTTCCCTCGAACGCAGTATTTT.

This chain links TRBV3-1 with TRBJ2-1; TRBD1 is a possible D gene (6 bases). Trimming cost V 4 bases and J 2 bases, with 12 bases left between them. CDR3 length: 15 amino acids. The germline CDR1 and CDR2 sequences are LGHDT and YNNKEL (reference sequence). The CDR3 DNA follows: TGTGCCAGCAGCCGCAGGGGCCCAACCTACAATGAGCAGTTCTTC. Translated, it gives CASSRRGPTYNEQFF.

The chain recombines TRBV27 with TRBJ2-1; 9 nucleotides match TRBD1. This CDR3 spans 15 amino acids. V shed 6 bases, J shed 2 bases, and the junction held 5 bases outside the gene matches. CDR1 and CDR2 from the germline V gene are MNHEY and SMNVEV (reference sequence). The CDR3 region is CASRGTGSAYNEQFF. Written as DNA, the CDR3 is TGTGCCAGCAGGGGGACAGGGTCCGCCTACAATGAGCAGTTCTTC.

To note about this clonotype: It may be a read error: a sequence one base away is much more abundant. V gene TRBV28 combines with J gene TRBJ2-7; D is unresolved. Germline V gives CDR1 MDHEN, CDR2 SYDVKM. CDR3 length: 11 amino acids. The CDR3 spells CASTKTYGQYF. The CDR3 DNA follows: TGTGCCAGCACCAAAACCTACGGGCAGTACTTC.

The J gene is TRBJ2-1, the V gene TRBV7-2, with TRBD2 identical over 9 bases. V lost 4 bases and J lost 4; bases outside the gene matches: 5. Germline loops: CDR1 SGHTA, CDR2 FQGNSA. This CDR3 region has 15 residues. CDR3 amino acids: CASSSQRGAYNEQFF. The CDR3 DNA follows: TGTGCCAGCAGCTCCCAGCGGGGGGCTTACAATGAGCAGTTCTTC.

This CDR3 reads CSATTMDLSRGQFF. The CDR3 DNA reads as TGCAGTGCCACGACGATGGACCTTTCGCGGGGGCAGTTCTTC. V usage is TRBV20-1 and J usage is TRBJ2-1, with D possibly TRBD2 on 6 matching bases. Per germline, CDR1 DFQATT and CDR2 SNEGSKA (reference sequence). Trimming removed 6 bases at V and 12 bases at J, with 24 bases between. This CDR3 has 14 residues.